The 11 T cell receptor beta chains below were found in one sample sequenced in a study of T cell responses to AZD1222 COVID-19 vaccine. Sequenced by immunoSEQ multiplex PCR; TCRdb stores in-frame clones only, minus some. The table records around 160,000 clones, more than 75% of them present only once. This sample comprised peripheral blood, obtained on day 0 of AZD1222 vaccination. The receptors were sampled from an adult in good health.

The chain links TRBV28 to TRBJ2-3, with D possibly TRBD1 on 6 matching bases. This CDR3 has 14 amino acids. From germline, CDR1 is MDHEN and CDR2 SYDVKM. Trimming took 10 bases from V and 1 from J, leaving 15 bases between them. The CDR3: CATSQGYGTDTQYF. The DNA of the CDR3 is TGTGCCACAAGTCAGGGGTATGGCACAGATACGCAGTATTTT.

This sequence joins TRBV12-3 or TRBV12-4 and TRBJ1-2; 7 nucleotides line up with TRBD1. There are 12 residues in the CDR3. The ends lost 3 bases at V and 8 bases at J; junction bases unmatched: 3. The CDR3 region has the DNA TGTGCCAGCAGTTTCACAGGGGACGGCTACACCTTC. Residues: CASSFTGDGYTF.

The chain uses TRBV5-8 and TRBJ1-1; weak D call: TRBD1 (5 bases). Trimming stripped 0 bases from V and 4 bases from J, with 10 bases between. Per germline, CDR1 SGHTS and CDR2 YDEGEE. The CDR3 has 14 residues. The CDR3 reads CASSLAGGGTEAFF. CDR3 DNA sequence: TGTGCCAGCAGCTTGGCCGGGGGAGGCACTGAAGCTTTCTTT.

This clone was detected a few times. This chain connects TRBV4-1 to TRBJ2-2; 7 bases are shared with TRBD1. The length of the CDR3 is 22 residues. The junction had 24 bases not matched to a gene; V was cut back by 1 base and J by 4 bases. Germline CDR1 is MGHRA and CDR2 is YSYEKL. The CDR3 DNA is TGCGCCAGCAGCCAAGGTTTATGGACAGGTCGGTTTAGGGCCGGTGGCACCGGGGAGCTGTTTTTT. Its protein product is CASSQGLWTGRFRAGGTGELFF.

This sequence joins TRBV5-5 and TRBJ2-1, with a weak D call TRBD2 (5 bases). There are 13 residues in the CDR3. The germline gives CDR1 SGHKS, CDR2 YYEKEE (reference sequence). V was trimmed by 4 bases and J by 10 bases, leaving 15 bases between them. CDR3 sequence: CASSPTPSGEQFF. The CDR3 bases are TGTGCCAGCAGCCCCACCCCCTCGGGGGAGCAGTTCTTC.

The chain uses TRBV19 and TRBJ2-3, with D possibly called TRBD1 or TRBD2 (6 bases each). V dropped 1 base and J dropped 0 bases, with 8 bases sitting between them. Germline values: CDR1 LNHDA, CDR2 SQIVND (reference sequence). The CDR3 contains 15 residues. Here the CDR3 DNA reads TGTGCCAGTAGTATAGCGGGGGCTAGCACAGATACGCAGTATTTT. As protein: CASSIAGASTDTQYF. Looking up the rest from reference TRBV19 and TRBJ2-3 gives the full variable domain: DGGITQSPKYLFRKEGQNVTLSCEQNLNHDAMYWYRQDPGQGLRLIYYSQIVNDFQKGDIAEGYSVSREKKESFPLTVTSAQKNPTAFYLCASSIAGASTDTQYFGPGTRLTVL.

The genes are TRBV7-9 and TRBJ2-2; tentative D call: TRBD2 (6 bases). The V end was cut by 6 bases, the J end by 1 base, with 12 bases between. Germline CDR1 reads SEHNR; CDR2 reads FQNEAQ (reference sequence). CDR3 size: 15 residues. CDR3 protein: CASRPLGGNTGELFF. The DNA of the CDR3 is TGTGCCAGCAGACCACTGGGGGGGAACACCGGGGAGCTGTTTTTT.

The chain has TRBV7-9 and TRBJ2-1; D is uncertain. Germline CDR1 is SEHNR and CDR2 is FQNEAQ (reference sequence). CDR3 length: 14 residues. Trimming pared 5 bases from V and 6 bases from J, leaving 14 bases between. CDR3 loop: CASSPPFNGNEQFF. For the CDR3, the DNA is TGTGCCAGCAGCCCCCCCTTCAATGGCAATGAGCAGTTCTTC.

The rearrangement joins TRBV27 to TRBJ1-2, with D possibly matching TRBD1 (6 bases). Trimming took off 2 bases at V and 8 bases at J, with 12 bases between the two ends. CDR3 size: 13 residues. Germline-derived CDR1 and CDR2 are MNHEY and SMNVEV (reference sequence). The CDR3 protein is CASSLGGPSGYTF. CDR3 coding DNA: TGTGCCAGCAGTTTAGGGGGCCCGAGCGGCTACACCTTC.

The CDR3 protein is CATSRFQGQGIRNEQFF. Written as DNA, the CDR3 is TGTGCCACCAGCAGATTCCAGGGACAGGGAATAAGGAATGAGCAGTTCTTC. The chain employs TRBV15 and TRBJ2-1, with 9 bases that match TRBD1. This CDR3 has 17 amino acids. With 2 bases clipped from V and 7 bases from J, the junction kept 12 bases outside the gene matches. The germline V gene has CDR1 LNHNV and CDR2 YYDKDF (reference sequence).

This clone showed up just once. The same CDR3 arises from other DNA sequences in this sample as well. The CDR3 is CASRGTSGTDTQYF. DNA of the CDR3: TGCGCCAGCAGGGGGACTAGCGGGACAGATACGCAGTATTTT. V is TRBV5-1 and J is TRBJ2-3; 12 bases match TRBD2. CDR3 size: 14 residues. Germline loops: CDR1 SGHRS, CDR2 YFSETQ. V trimming: 5 bases; J trimming: 3 bases; junction bases outside the gene matches: 1. Looking up the rest from reference TRBV5-1 and TRBJ2-3 gives the full variable domain: KAGVTQTPRYLIKTRGQQVTLSCSPISGHRSVSWYQQTPGQGLQFLFEYFSETQRNKGNFPGRFSGRQFSNSRSEMNVSTLELGDSALYLCASRGTSGTDTQYFGPGTRLTVL.